This is a list of T cell receptor beta chains from one sample in a study of OX40 agonist ivuxolimab in advanced cancers. Measured with immunoSEQ multiplex PCR; TCRdb has only the in-frame clones, and not every one. The sample lists about 70,000 clones, almost 90% occurring once. This material consisted of CD4+ or CD8+ T cells sorted from blood, taken in a trial of the OX40 agonist ivuxolimab. All receptors derive from an adult with an advanced solid tumor such as melanoma, head and neck, liver or kidney cancer. CDR3s include the opening cysteine and the closing phenylalanine or tryptophan. The D gene is left open where the match is weak. Rows give clone size only sometimes, using once, few, many, or a class for an expanded clone.

d_call j_call clone_size v_call cdr3_nt cdr3_aa
NA TRBJ1-4 NA TRBV18 TGTGCCAGCTCTGGAGAAGATAATGAAAAACTGTTTTTT CASSGEDNEKLFF
NA TRBJ1-2 NA TRBV19 TGTGCCAGTAGTATGACGAGGACTAACTATGGCTACACCTTC CASSMTRTNYGYTF
NA TRBJ2-7 NA TRBV10-3 TGTGCCATCAGTGAGTTCCAAGGAAACCCCTACGAGCAGTACTTC CAISEFQGNPYEQYF
NA TRBJ2-2 NA TRBV27 TGTGCCAGCAGCCTTCGCTGGGGGGGCCCCGGGGAGCTGTTTTTT CASSLRWGGPGELFF
TRBD2 TRBJ2-3 NA TRBV9 TGTGCCAGCAGCGTTCGACTAGCTACAGATACGCAGTATTTT CASSVRLATDTQYF
NA TRBJ1-1 NA TRBV2 TGTGCCAGCAGCCTGGGACAAAACACTGAAGCTTTCTTT CASSLGQNTEAFF
TRBD1 TRBJ2-3 NA TRBV19 TGTGCCAGTAGTTTCTTACCGGGACAGCGCACAGATACGCAGTATTTT CASSFLPGQRTDTQYF
NA TRBJ1-4 NA TRBV28 TGTGCCAGCAGGAGGACAACTAATGAAAAACTGTTTTTT CASRRTTNEKLFF
TRBD2 TRBJ2-7 once TRBV7-8 TGTGCCAGCAGCTTAGGGATAGCGGGAGGAACCGAGCAGTACTTC CASSLGIAGGTEQYF
NA TRBJ2-7 NA TRBV23-1 TGCGCCAGCAGTCAATCCGGAGGCGGCACCAACTACGAGCAGTACTTC CASSQSGGGTNYEQYF
TRBD1 TRBJ1-6 few TRBV14 TGTGCCAGCAGCCTCAGGGGGGAGTATTCACCCCTCCACTTT CASSLRGEYSPLHF
TRBD1 TRBJ1-1 NA TRBV18 TGTGCCAGCTCGCTCACAGGGGACACTGAAGCTTTCTTT CASSLTGDTEAFF
TRBD2 TRBJ2-7 NA TRBV11-2 TGTGCCAGCAGCTCGATAGCGGGGTCCTACGAGCAGTACTTC CASSSIAGSYEQYF
NA TRBJ1-5 NA TRBV28 TGTGCCTCTCTGTCCGTAACAGGGAATCAGCCCCAGCATTTT CASLSVTGNQPQHF
TRBD1 TRBJ2-6 NA TRBV7-9 TGTGCCAGCAGCTTAGCAGGGGGCATCTCTGGGGCCAACGTCCTGACTTTC CASSLAGGISGANVLTF
NA TRBJ2-5 NA TRBV5-1 TGCGCCAGCAGCCGACCAGGGATACAAGAGACCCAGTACTTC CASSRPGIQETQYF
NA TRBJ2-1 NA TRBV18 TGTGCCAGCTCACCACCGCCCCGGAACAGCGGGCGCTACAATGAGCAGTTCTTC CASSPPPRNSGRYNEQFF
NA TRBJ1-6 NA TRBV5-4 TGTGCCAGCAGCTCCAGAGGAACTGGGCCGGCTAACTATAATTCACCCCTCCACTTT CASSSRGTGPANYNSPLHF
TRBD2 TRBJ2-1 once TRBV7-9 TGTGCCAGCAGCTTAATAGCGGGGGGCAACAATGAGCAGTTCTTC CASSLIAGGNNEQFF
NA TRBJ1-1 NA TRBV18 TGTGCCAGCTCACGGGTAGGGAAGAAGGACACTGAAGCTTTCTTT CASSRVGKKDTEAFF
TRBD1 TRBJ2-7 NA TRBV19 TGTGCCAGTAGTGCCGAGGGACAGAGTCGATACGAGCAGTACTTC CASSAEGQSRYEQYF
NA TRBJ2-7 NA TRBV28 TGTGCCAGCAGTTTCACCGGTGGAGGTGTTGGTATGGGATACGAGCAGTACTTC CASSFTGGGVGMGYEQYF
NA TRBJ1-3 NA TRBV28 TGTGCCAGCAATGACAGGAATTCTGGAAACACCATATATTTT CASNDRNSGNTIYF
TRBD2 TRBJ2-3 NA TRBV11-3 TGTGCCAGCAGCTTAGTTCTAACTAGCGGGAGCACAGATACGCAGTATTTT CASSLVLTSGSTDTQYF
NA TRBJ1-1 few TRBV6-5 TGTGCCAGCATCCCCCGGGGGCTTGACACTGAAGCTTTCTTT CASIPRGLDTEAFF
NA TRBJ2-5 NA TRBV29-1 TGCAGCGTAAAAACAGGGGAGACCCAGTACTTC CSVKTGETQYF
NA TRBJ1-2 NA TRBV7-9 TGTGCCAGCAGCTCGAGTGAAGGGCAGTTGTATGGCTACACCTTC CASSSSEGQLYGYTF
NA TRBJ1-1 NA TRBV2 TGTGCCAGCAGTGTTGGGGAAAACACTGAAGCTTTCTTT CASSVGENTEAFF
TRBD2 TRBJ2-2 NA TRBV18 TGTGCCAGCTCACCACGGGTAGCGGGAGGATCGCTGGACACCGGGGAGCTGTTTTTT CASSPRVAGGSLDTGELFF
NA TRBJ1-1 NA TRBV6-6 TGTGCCAGCAGACCTCAACAGGGTAGGGCGACTGAAGCTTTCTTT CASRPQQGRATEAFF
TRBD1 TRBJ2-1 once TRBV19 TGTGCCAGTAGCCCGGACAGGGGAAAAGGCGAGCAGTTCTTC CASSPDRGKGEQFF
NA TRBJ2-7 NA TRBV28 TGTGCCAGCAGTCCAAGCTACCGGGGTCAGAACTACGAGCAGTACTTC CASSPSYRGQNYEQYF